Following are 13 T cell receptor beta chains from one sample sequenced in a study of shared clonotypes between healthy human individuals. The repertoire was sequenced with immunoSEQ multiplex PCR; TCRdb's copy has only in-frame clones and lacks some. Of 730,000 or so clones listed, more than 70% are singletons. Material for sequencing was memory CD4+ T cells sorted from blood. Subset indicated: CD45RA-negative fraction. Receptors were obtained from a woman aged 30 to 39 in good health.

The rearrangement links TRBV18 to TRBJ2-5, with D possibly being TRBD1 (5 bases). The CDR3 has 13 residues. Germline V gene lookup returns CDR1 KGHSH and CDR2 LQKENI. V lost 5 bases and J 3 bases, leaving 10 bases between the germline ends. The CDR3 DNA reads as TGTGCCAGCTCATTCGGCAGGGAAGAGACCCAGTACTTC. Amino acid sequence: CASSFGREETQYF.

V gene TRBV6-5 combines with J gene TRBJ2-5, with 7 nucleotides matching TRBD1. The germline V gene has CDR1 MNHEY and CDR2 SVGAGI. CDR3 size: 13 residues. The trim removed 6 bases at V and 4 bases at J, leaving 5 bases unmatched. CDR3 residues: CASRGTVSETQYF. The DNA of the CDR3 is TGTGCCAGCAGAGGGACAGTTTCAGAGACCCAGTACTTC.

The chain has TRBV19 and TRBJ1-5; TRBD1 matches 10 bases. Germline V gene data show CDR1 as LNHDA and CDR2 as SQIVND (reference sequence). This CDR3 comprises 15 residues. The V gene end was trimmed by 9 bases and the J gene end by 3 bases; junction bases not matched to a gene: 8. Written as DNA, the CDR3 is TGTGCCAGCTGTCGACAGGGGGCCCACAATCAGCCCCAGCATTTT. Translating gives CASCRQGAHNQPQHF.

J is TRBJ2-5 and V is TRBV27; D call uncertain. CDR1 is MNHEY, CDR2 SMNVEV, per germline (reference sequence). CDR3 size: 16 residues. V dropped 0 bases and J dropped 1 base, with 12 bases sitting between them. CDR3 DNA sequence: TGTGCCAGCAGTTTATCGGGCTGGATAACCCAAGAGACCCAGTACTTC. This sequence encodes CASSLSGWITQETQYF.

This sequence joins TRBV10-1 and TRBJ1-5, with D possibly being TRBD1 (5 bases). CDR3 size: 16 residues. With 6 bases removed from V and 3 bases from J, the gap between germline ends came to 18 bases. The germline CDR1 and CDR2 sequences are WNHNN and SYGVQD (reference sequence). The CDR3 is CASRKCRVGPNQPQHF. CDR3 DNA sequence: TGCGCCAGCAGGAAGTGCCGAGTGGGGCCCAATCAGCCCCAGCATTTT.

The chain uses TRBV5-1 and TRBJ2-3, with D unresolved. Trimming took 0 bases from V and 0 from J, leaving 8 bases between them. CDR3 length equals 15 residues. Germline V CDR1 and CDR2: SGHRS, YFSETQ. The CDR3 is CASSLGGYSTDTQYF. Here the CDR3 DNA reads TGCGCCAGCAGCTTGGGCGGATATAGCACAGATACGCAGTATTTT.

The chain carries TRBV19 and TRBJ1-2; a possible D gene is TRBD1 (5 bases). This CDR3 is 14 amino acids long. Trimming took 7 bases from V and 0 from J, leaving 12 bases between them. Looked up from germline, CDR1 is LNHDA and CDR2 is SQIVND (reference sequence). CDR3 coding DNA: TGTGCCAGTAATTCCGGGACTTCTAACTATGGCTACACCTTC. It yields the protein CASNSGTSNYGYTF.

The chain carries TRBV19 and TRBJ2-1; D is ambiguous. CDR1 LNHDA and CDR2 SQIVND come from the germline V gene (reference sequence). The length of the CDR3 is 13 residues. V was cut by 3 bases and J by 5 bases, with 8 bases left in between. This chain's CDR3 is CASSMARNNEQFF. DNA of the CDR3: TGTGCCAGTAGTATGGCACGAAACAATGAGCAGTTCTTC.

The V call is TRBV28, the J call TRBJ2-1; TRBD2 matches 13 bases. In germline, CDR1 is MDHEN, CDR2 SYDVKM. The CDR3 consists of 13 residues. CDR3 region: CASGLAGEDEQFF. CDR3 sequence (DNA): TGTGCGAGCGGACTAGCGGGAGAAGATGAGCAGTTCTTC.

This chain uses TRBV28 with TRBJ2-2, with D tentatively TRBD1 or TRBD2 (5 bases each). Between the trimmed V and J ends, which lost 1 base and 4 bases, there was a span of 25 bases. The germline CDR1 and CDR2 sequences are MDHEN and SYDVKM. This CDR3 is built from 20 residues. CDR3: CASSLFSGTKFSHSTGELFF. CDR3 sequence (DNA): TGTGCCAGCAGTTTATTCTCGGGGACCAAGTTTTCTCATTCCACCGGGGAGCTGTTTTTT.

The CDR3 is CSVTGGGPGYEQYF. The CDR3 DNA follows: TGCAGCGTGACTGGCGGGGGCCCGGGTTACGAGCAGTACTTC. This chain uses TRBV29-1 with TRBJ2-7; perhaps TRBD2 as D (7 bases). This CDR3 has 14 residues. V was cut by 6 bases and J by 4 bases, with 19 bases left in between. Per the germline V gene, CDR1 is SQVTM and CDR2 is ANQGSEA.

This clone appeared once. Here the CDR3 DNA reads TGTGCCAGCAGTGAAATGGGGGTAGAGACTGAAGCTTTCTTT. Protein sequence: CASSEMGVETEAFF. The chain carries TRBV2 and TRBJ1-1; a possible D gene is TRBD1 (5 bases). The V end lost 2 bases, the J end lost 5 bases, and 12 bases lay between the germline ends. CDR1 is SNHLY, CDR2 FYNNEI, per germline. The CDR3 extends over 14 amino acids.

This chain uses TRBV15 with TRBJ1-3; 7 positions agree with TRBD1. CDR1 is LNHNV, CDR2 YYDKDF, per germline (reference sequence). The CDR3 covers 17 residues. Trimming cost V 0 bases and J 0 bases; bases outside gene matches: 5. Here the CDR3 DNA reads TGTGCCACCAGCAGAGAAGGGGGCCCGCACTCTGGAAACACCATATATTTT. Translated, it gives CATSREGGPHSGNTIYF.